The subject of this entry is one T cell receptor beta chain. The junction had 11 bases not matched to a gene; V was cut back by 2 bases and J by 1 base. The CDR3 spans 18 residues. Germline CDR1 LGHNA, CDR2 YNFKEQ. Generated by immunoSEQ multiplex PCR, the TCRdb table keeps only in-frame clones and is missing some. This table has tens of thousands of clones, under 95% appearing once. The data stem from a study of Tregs in tolerant kidney transplant recipients. Mixed chimerism was transient after nonmyeloablative marrow transplants from related graft donors. This clonotype was obtained from a human patient who received a combined kidney and bone marrow transplant. Some T cells may have come from the graft donor. The source was CD4+ T cells from blood (PBMCs), collected 12 months after the transplant. This chain links TRBV4-2 with TRBJ1-3; 7 bases align to TRBD1. CDR3 region: CASSQRRQGLTSGNTIYF. In DNA, the CDR3 is TGTGCCAGCAGCCAAAGGAGACAGGGCCTAACTTCTGGAAACACCATATATTTT.